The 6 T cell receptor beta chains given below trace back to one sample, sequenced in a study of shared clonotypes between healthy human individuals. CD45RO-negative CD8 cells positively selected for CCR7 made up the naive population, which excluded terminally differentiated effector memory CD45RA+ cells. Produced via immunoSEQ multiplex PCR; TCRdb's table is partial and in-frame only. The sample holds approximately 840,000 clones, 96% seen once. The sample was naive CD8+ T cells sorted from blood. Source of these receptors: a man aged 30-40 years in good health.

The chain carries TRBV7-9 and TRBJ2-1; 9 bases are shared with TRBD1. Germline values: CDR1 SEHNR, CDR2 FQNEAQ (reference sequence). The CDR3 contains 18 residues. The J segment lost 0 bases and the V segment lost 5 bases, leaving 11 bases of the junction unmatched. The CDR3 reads CASSPESGQGSSYNEQFF. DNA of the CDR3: TGTGCCAGCAGCCCAGAATCGGGACAGGGCAGCTCCTACAATGAGCAGTTCTTC.

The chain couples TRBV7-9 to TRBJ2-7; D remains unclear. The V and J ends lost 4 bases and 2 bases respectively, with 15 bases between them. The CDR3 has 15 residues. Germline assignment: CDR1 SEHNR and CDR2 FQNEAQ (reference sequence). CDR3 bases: TGTGCCAGCAGCTCAACGCGACCGGAAGCCTACGAGCAGTACTTC. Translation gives CASSSTRPEAYEQYF.

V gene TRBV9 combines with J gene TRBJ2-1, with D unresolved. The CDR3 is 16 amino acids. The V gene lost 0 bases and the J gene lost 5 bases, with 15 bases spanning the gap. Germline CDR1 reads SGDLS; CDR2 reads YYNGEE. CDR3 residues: CASSVATYGRNNEQFF. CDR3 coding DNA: TGTGCCAGCAGCGTAGCGACGTACGGCCGCAACAATGAGCAGTTCTTC.

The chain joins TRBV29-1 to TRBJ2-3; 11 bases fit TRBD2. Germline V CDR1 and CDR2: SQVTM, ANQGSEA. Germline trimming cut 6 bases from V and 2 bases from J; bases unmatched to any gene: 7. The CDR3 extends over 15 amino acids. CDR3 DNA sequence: TGCAGCGTCGCGGGACTAGCGGTACTCACAGATACGCAGTATTTT. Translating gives CSVAGLAVLTDTQYF.

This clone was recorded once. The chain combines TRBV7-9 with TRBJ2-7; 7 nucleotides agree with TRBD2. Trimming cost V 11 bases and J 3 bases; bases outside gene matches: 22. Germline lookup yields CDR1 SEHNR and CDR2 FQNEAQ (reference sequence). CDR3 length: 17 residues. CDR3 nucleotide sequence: TGTGCCTGGGAGCGGCTAGCGGACTTTTACCTAGGCTACGAGCAGTACTTC. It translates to CAWERLADFYLGYEQYF.

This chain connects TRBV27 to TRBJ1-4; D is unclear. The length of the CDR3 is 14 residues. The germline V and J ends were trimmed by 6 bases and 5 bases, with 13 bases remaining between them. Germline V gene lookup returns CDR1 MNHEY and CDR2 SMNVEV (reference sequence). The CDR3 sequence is CASSSLNPNEKLFF. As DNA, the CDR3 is TGTGCCAGCAGCTCCCTCAACCCGAATGAAAAACTGTTTTTT. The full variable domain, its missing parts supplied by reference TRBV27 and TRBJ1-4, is EAQVTQNPRYLITVTGKKLTVTCSQNMNHEYMSWYRQDPGLGLRQIYYSMNVEVTDKGDVPEGYKVSRKEKRNFPLILESPSPNQTSLYFCASSSLNPNEKLFFGSGTQLSVL.